This is a list of T cell receptor beta chains from one sample in a study of blood T cell repertoires in COVID-19. Clones were read by immunoSEQ multiplex PCR, and TCRdb kept only the in-frame ones, dropping some. The table has 84,000 or so clones, under 80% seen once. Sequencing input: peripheral blood. All receptors derive from a human donor in a cohort sampled during active COVID-19. CDR3s include the opening cysteine and the closing phenylalanine or tryptophan. The order of the fields is V gene, D gene, clone size, CDR3 length, J gene, CDR3 DNA, CDR3 protein. The D gene is left open where the match is weak. Clone size appears in some rows only: once, few, many, or a class for an expanded clone.

>TRBV9|.|.|15|TRBJ2-7
TGTGCCAGCAGCCCCCACGGGACTCACTCCTACGAGCAGTACTTC
CASSPHGTHSYEQYF
>TRBV3-1/TRBV3-2|TRBD1|.|15|TRBJ1-1
TGTGCCAGCAGCCCCCGACAGGGGGTGAACACTGAAGCTTTCTTT
CASSPRQGVNTEAFF
>TRBV28|TRBD2|.|16|TRBJ2-2
TGTGCCAGCACCACCCGGCCCGGCGGGGGTGGCGGGGAGCTGTTTTTT
CASTTRPGGGGGELFF
>TRBV11-2|TRBD1|.|16|TRBJ1-6
TGTGCCAGCAGCCTAGCCGGGACAGGGCTTTTTTCACCCCTCCACTTT
CASSLAGTGLFSPLHF
>TRBV7-2|.|once|15|TRBJ2-6
TGTGCCAGCAGCTTCTCTAGGTCTGGGGCCAACGTCCTGACTTTC
CASSFSRSGANVLTF
>TRBV5-1|TRBD1|.|16|TRBJ2-7
TGCGCCAGCAGCCCGGGTGGAAGGACAGGGAGCTACGAGCAGTACTTC
CASSPGGRTGSYEQYF
>TRBV2|TRBD2|.|16|TRBJ2-3
TGTGCCAGCAGCACACGGACTAGCGGTTACACAGATACGCAGTATTTT
CASSTRTSGYTDTQYF
>TRBV5-1|.|.|14|TRBJ1-2
TGCGCCAGCAGCTTTGCGGGGGTCGACTATGGCTACACCTTC
CASSFAGVDYGYTF
>TRBV6-5|.|once|15|TRBJ1-5
TGTGCCAGCAGGCCGGCGGGGCTAAGAAATCAGCCCCAGCATTTT
CASRPAGLRNQPQHF
>TRBV10-3|.|few|12|TRBJ2-7
TGTGCCATCAGTGAGTCCCAATACGAGCAGTACTTC
CAISESQYEQYF
>TRBV10-3|TRBD2|.|14|TRBJ2-7
TGTGCCATCAGAGGGACTAGCGGAACCTACGAGCAGTACTTC
CAIRGTSGTYEQYF
>TRBV3-1/TRBV3-2|TRBD2|.|17|TRBJ2-3
TGTGCCAGCAGCCTATGGACTAGCGGGGACCACACAGATACGCAGTATTTT
CASSLWTSGDHTDTQYF
>TRBV15|.|.|14|TRBJ2-7
TGTGCCACCAGCAGTCACAGACAGAGCTACGAGCAGTACTTC
CATSSHRQSYEQYF
>TRBV5-1|.|.|14|TRBJ1-1
TGCGCCAGCAGCTTGGAGACAGGAAACACTGAAGCTTTCTTT
CASSLETGNTEAFF
>TRBV5-1|TRBD1|.|14|TRBJ2-5
TGCGCCAGCTTTTCGGGACAGGCTCAAGAGACCCAGTACTTC
CASFSGQAQETQYF
>TRBV6-5|.|.|15|TRBJ2-7
TGTGCCAGCAGTTACGGGTGGAGGGGATCCTACGAGCAGTACTTC
CASSYGWRGSYEQYF
>TRBV6-1|.|.|13|TRBJ1-6
TGTGCCAGCAGTGAAGCGCGCGTCTCACCCCTCCACTTT
CASSEARVSPLHF
>TRBV12-5|.|.|15|TRBJ2-7
TGTGCTAGTGGTTTGGTTCTTCAGGGGTCCTACGAGCAGTACTTC
CASGLVLQGSYEQYF
>TRBV2|TRBD1|.|12|TRBJ1-2
TGTGCCAGCAGCAACAGGGGCTATGGCTACACCTTC
CASSNRGYGYTF
>TRBV7-2|TRBD1|.|14|TRBJ1-2
TGTGCCAGCAGCCGTGGGGGACAGGGGATAGGCTACACCTTC
CASSRGGQGIGYTF
>TRBV11-2|.|few|15|TRBJ1-5
TGTGCCAGCAGCTTAGGAGGGATGGGCAATCAGCCCCAGCATTTT
CASSLGGMGNQPQHF
>TRBV3-1/TRBV3-2|TRBD1|.|17|TRBJ2-7
TGTGCCAGCAGCTCTGGACAGGGGGCTAGATTCTCCTACGAGCAGTACTTC
CASSSGQGARFSYEQYF
>TRBV14|.|few|13|TRBJ2-2
TGTGCCAGCAGCCAAGATTGGCGGGGGGAGCTGTTTTTT
CASSQDWRGELFF
>TRBV9|TRBD2|.|17|TRBJ2-3
TGTGCCAGCAGCGTAGGGTCTGGCAGCGGGGTGACAGATACGCAGTATTTT
CASSVGSGSGVTDTQYF
>TRBV28|TRBD1|.|15|TRBJ1-6
TGTGCCAGCAGTTTCCGGAGACAGGGGCACTCACCCCTCCACTTT
CASSFRRQGHSPLHF
>TRBV14|TRBD1|once|16|TRBJ2-7
TGTGCCAGCAGCCCCAACCGATTCAGGGGGAGATACGAGCAGTACTTC
CASSPNRFRGRYEQYF
>TRBV5-4|TRBD1|.|14|TRBJ2-5
TGTGCCAGCAGCCGGACAGGGGTGGGAGAGACCCAGTACTTC
CASSRTGVGETQYF
>TRBV9|.|few|14|TRBJ1-6
TGTGCCAGCAGCGTAGTGGTCGGTAATTCACCCCTCCACTTT
CASSVVVGNSPLHF
>TRBV6-5|TRBD1|.|15|TRBJ1-1
TGTGCCAGCAGCCCCAGTGGGACAGATAACACTGAAGCTTTCTTT
CASSPSGTDNTEAFF
>TRBV2|.|.|13|TRBJ2-7
TGTGCCAGCAGTGAACAGGGCGCCTACGAGCAGTACTTC
CASSEQGAYEQYF
>TRBV5-8|TRBD1|.|15|TRBJ2-4
TGTGCCAGCAGCTACGGACAGGGAGAGGGGGACATTCAGTACTTC
CASSYGQGEGDIQYF
>TRBV11-2|.|.|15|TRBJ2-1
TGTGCCAGCAGCCCAGATCCGGGGACCTACAATGAGCAGTTCTTC
CASSPDPGTYNEQFF
>TRBV7-8|.|.|16|TRBJ1-2
TGTGCCAGCAGCTTAGCGCAGGGGTTCCCTAACTATGGCTACACCTTC
CASSLAQGFPNYGYTF
>TRBV3-1/TRBV3-2|.|.|19|TRBJ1-2
TGTGCCAGCAGCCATCTGGCTTGGGGCAGGACCAGATCTAACTATGGCTACACCTTC
CASSHLAWGRTRSNYGYTF
>TRBV6-4|TRBD1|.|13|TRBJ1-1
TGTGCCAGCAGTCCAGGGGGGATAACTGAAGCTTTCTTT
CASSPGGITEAFF